One sample yielded the 28 T cell receptor beta chains listed below, sequenced in a study of T cells after yellow fever vaccination. TCRdb re-derived calls from the 5' RACE reads in MiXCR, one entry per CDR3 protein. The sample contains a few hundred thousand distinct CDR3 sequences, approximately 3.9% of which appear only once. This material consisted of PBMCs, taken 5 days after the yellow fever booster vaccination. Receptor source: a man between 18 and 29 years old who received the YFV17D yellow fever vaccine.

In its sample, this clonotype was seen a few times. The chain carries TRBV4-3 and TRBJ2-7; possibly TRBD2 for D (5 bases). With 1 base removed from V and 6 bases from J, the gap between germline ends came to 13 bases. Per germline, CDR1 LGHNA and CDR2 YSLEER. This CDR3 is 14 amino acids long. The CDR3: CASSQGGPRAEQYF. DNA of the CDR3: TGCGCCAGCAGCCAAGGAGGGCCGAGGGCCGAGCAGTACTTC.

This clonotype occurred a few times. CDR3: CASSLESTRVGTEAFF. The CDR3 DNA reads as TGCGCCAGCAGCTTGGAATCCACGCGGGTGGGGACTGAAGCTTTCTTT. The genes are TRBV5-1 and TRBJ1-1; D not certain. Germline V gene lookup returns CDR1 SGHRS and CDR2 YFSETQ. V lost 0 bases and J 5 bases, leaving 17 bases between the germline ends. The length of the CDR3 is 16 residues.

This clonotype has a handful of counts. The chain carries TRBV4-3 and TRBJ1-3; D gene ambiguous. Between the trimmed V and J ends, which lost 0 bases and 4 bases, there was a span of 10 bases. This CDR3 contains 15 residues. Looked up from germline, CDR1 is LGHNA and CDR2 is YSLEER. As DNA, the CDR3 is TGCGCCAGCAGCCAAGACCCCAGTCCGGGAAACACCATATATTTT. Its protein is CASSQDPSPGNTIYF.

The chain recombines TRBV20-1 with TRBJ1-5, with D perhaps matching TRBD1 (5 bases). The CDR3 covers 11 residues. Germline V gene lookup returns CDR1 DFQATT and CDR2 SNEGSKA (reference sequence). Here the CDR3 reads CILGGNQPQHF. The CDR3 DNA is TGCATTTTGGGGGGCAATCAGCCCCAGCATTTT.

In its sample, this clonotype was seen many times. The chain couples TRBV7-6 to TRBJ2-7; a possible D gene is TRBD1 (6 bases). The length of the CDR3 is 20 residues. Germline V gives CDR1 SGHVS, CDR2 FNYEAQ. V lost 6 bases and J 0 bases, leaving 30 bases between the germline ends. The CDR3 bases are TGTGCCAGCAGTCGCCTTCCTCCGGCCGGACAGCAGAGCAACTCCTACGAGCAGTACTTC. Translation: CASSRLPPAGQQSNSYEQYF.

This clonotype was seen only a few times. The gene calls are TRBV7-2 and TRBJ1-2, with TRBD1 matching 8 bases. Germline-derived CDR1 and CDR2 are SGHTA and FQGNSA. V was clipped by 5 bases and J by 7 bases; unmatched bases: 6. The CDR3 runs to 13 residues. The CDR3 nucleotides are TGTGCCAGCAGCACAGACAGGGGTCTTGGCTACACCTTC. It encodes CASSTDRGLGYTF. The full variable domain, rest sourced from reference TRBV7-2 and TRBJ1-2, is GAGVSQSPSNKVTEKGKDVELRCDPISGHTALYWYRQSLGQGLEFLIYFQGNSAPDKSGLPSDRFSAERTGGSVSTLTIQRTQQEDSAVYLCASSTDRGLGYTFGSGTRLTVV.

The chain uses TRBV6-2 or TRBV6-3 and TRBJ2-3; possible D gene TRBD2, 7 bases. V was clipped by 0 bases and J by 5 bases, with 21 bases between them. CDR1 is MNHEY, CDR2 SVGEGT, per germline. This CDR3 comprises 18 residues. CDR3 DNA sequence: TGTGCCAGCAGTTACTCGCGTGGCGGGGGCCTTGGATTAGATACGCAGTATTTT. It translates to CASSYSRGGGLGLDTQYF.

This clonotype has a count of ten or more. The chain recombines TRBV5-1 with TRBJ1-3, with D unresolved. The CDR3 totals 14 residues. Trimming pared 4 bases from V and 3 bases from J, leaving 11 bases between. The germline CDR1 and CDR2 sequences are SGHRS and YFSETQ. In DNA form, the CDR3 reads TGCGCCAGCAGCGAGGGCCTCGGTGGAAACACCATATATTTT. It is translated as CASSEGLGGNTIYF.

This chain links TRBV20-1 with TRBJ2-3, with 11 bases lining up with TRBD2. This CDR3 is built from 19 residues. Losses at the gene ends were 3 bases for V and 0 bases for J; bases not matched to a gene: 14. The V gene's germline CDR1 is DFQATT and CDR2 SNEGSKA (reference sequence). The chain's CDR3 is CSASVASGGQLTSTDTQYF. CDR3 bases: TGCAGTGCTAGCGTGGCTAGCGGGGGGCAACTGACTAGCACAGATACGCAGTATTTT.

The chain combines TRBV14 with TRBJ2-3, with D possibly TRBD2 on 7 matching bases. In germline, CDR1 is SGHDN, CDR2 FVKESK. The ends were cut back, 0 bases at V and 2 bases at J, with 18 bases in the middle. The CDR3 is 18 residues long. DNA for the CDR3: TGTGCCAGCAGCCAAGATAGAGGGGGGGGCCGATTCACAGATACGCAGTATTTT. It codes for CASSQDRGGGRFTDTQYF.

This clonotype was picked up many times. The chain joins TRBV24-1 to TRBJ2-3; TRBD1 is a possible D gene (5 bases). CDR3 length: 16 amino acids. The V gene's germline CDR1 is KGHDR and CDR2 SFDVKD. V was shortened by 4 bases and J by 0 bases, with 13 bases between the two germline ends. The CDR3 region has the DNA TGTGCCACCAGTGACTCCTCAGGGAAAAGCACAGATACGCAGTATTTT. Translation gives CATSDSSGKSTDTQYF.

This clonotype has ten or more counts. J is TRBJ2-6 and V is TRBV6-2 or TRBV6-3; maybe TRBD1 (6 bases). This CDR3 spans 15 amino acids. V shed 6 bases and J shed 0 bases, with 9 bases lying between them. The germline V gene encodes CDR1 MNHEY and CDR2 SVGEGT. Here the CDR3 reads CASREQGSGANVLTF. CDR3 DNA: TGTGCCAGCAGAGAACAGGGCTCTGGGGCCAACGTCCTGACTTTC.

This clonotype was recorded at least ten times. The chain couples TRBV20-1 to TRBJ2-1; TRBD2 matches at 12 bases. Germline V gene lookup returns CDR1 DFQATT and CDR2 SNEGSKA (reference sequence). The CDR3 is 16 residues long. The ends lost 4 bases at V and 5 bases at J; junction bases unmatched: 9. In DNA form, the CDR3 reads TGCAGTGCTACTAGCGGGGGGGCCTCCCGACACAATGAGCAGTTCTTC. Translating it yields CSATSGGASRHNEQFF.

In this sample, this clonotype turned up a few times. The chain uses TRBV12-3 or TRBV12-4 and TRBJ1-2; maybe TRBD1 (5 bases). V lost 2 bases and J 4 bases, leaving 14 bases between the germline ends. CDR3 length: 15 residues. CDR3 residues: CASSLSAGSAYGYTF. The CDR3 DNA reads as TGTGCCAGCAGTTTATCGGCAGGGTCGGCCTATGGCTACACCTTC.

The V gene is TRBV5-6, the J gene TRBJ1-6; possible D gene TRBD1, 5 bases. V was trimmed by 1 base and J by 10 bases, leaving 15 bases between them. Germline loops: CDR1 SGHDT, CDR2 YYEEEE. This CDR3 is 15 amino acids long. The CDR3 here is CASSLLGDFESPLHF. The CDR3 DNA reads TGTGCCAGCAGCTTGCTAGGGGACTTTGAATCACCCCTCCACTTT.

This clonotype was detected a few times. CDR3 protein: CASSRIYGYTF. The CDR3 nucleotides read TGTGCCAGCAGCAGAATCTATGGCTACACCTTC. The J gene is TRBJ1-2, the V gene TRBV7-9, with D unresolved. The CDR3 has 11 amino acids. Germline CDR1 is SEHNR and CDR2 is FQNEAQ (reference sequence). V was shortened by 5 bases and J by 4 bases, with 5 bases between the two germline ends.

This clonotype was observed many times. The V and J genes are TRBV4-2 and TRBJ1-1; D is perhaps TRBD1 (5 bases). Germline CDR1 is LGHNA and CDR2 is YNFKEQ. The CDR3 spans 15 residues. Trimming shortened V by 1 base and J by 3 bases, and 12 bases separated the two germline ends. For the CDR3, the DNA is TGTGCCAGCAGCCAAGCGGACCAGGGCTACACTGAAGCTTTCTTT. Translating gives CASSQADQGYTEAFF.

The V gene is TRBV4-1, the J gene TRBJ2-3; TRBD1 is a possible D gene (6 bases). The CDR3 runs to 15 residues. Trimming took off 6 bases at V and 4 bases at J, with 17 bases between the two ends. Germline-derived CDR1 and CDR2 are MGHRA and YSYEKL. CDR3 amino acids: CASRPQQGRPDTQYF. The CDR3 DNA follows: TGCGCCAGCAGGCCTCAACAGGGTAGGCCAGATACGCAGTATTTT.

The rearrangement uses TRBV19 and TRBJ2-1; D unresolved. Between the trimmed V and J ends, which lost 2 bases and 1 base, there was a span of 9 bases. Germline V gene data show CDR1 as LNHDA and CDR2 as SQIVND (reference sequence). The CDR3 has 15 amino acids. The CDR3 region has the DNA TGTGCCAGTAGTATATTGCCAGAGTCCTACAATGAGCAGTTCTTC. Encoded protein: CASSILPESYNEQFF.

This clonotype was picked up many times. The chain uses TRBV20-1 and TRBJ2-4, with TRBD2 matching 12 bases. Trimming at V came to 2 bases and at J to 4 bases, leaving 0 bases not matched to a gene. CDR3 length: 14 amino acids. Germline-derived CDR1 and CDR2 are DFQATT and SNEGSKA (reference sequence). The CDR3 nucleotides read TGCAGTGCTAGACTAGCGGGGGGGAAAAACATTCAGTACTTC. Amino acid sequence: CSARLAGGKNIQYF.

This sequence joins TRBV29-1 and TRBJ2-2; D remains ambiguous. This CDR3 comprises 15 residues. V was shortened by 3 bases and J by 2 bases, with 13 bases between the two germline ends. The germline CDR1 and CDR2 sequences are SQVTM and ANQGSEA. The CDR3 protein is CSVDLVGVNTGELFF. The CDR3 nucleotides are TGCAGCGTTGATCTAGTAGGTGTTAACACCGGGGAGCTGTTTTTT.

The chain links TRBV28 to TRBJ2-7; no definite D call. With 0 bases removed from V and 6 bases from J, the gap between germline ends came to 6 bases. Germline assignment: CDR1 MDHEN and CDR2 SYDVKM. CDR3 size: 12 residues. The DNA of the CDR3 is TGTGCCAGCAGTTTATGGGGTCGCGAGCAGTACGTC. Amino acid sequence: CASSLWGREQYV.

This clonotype was observed a handful of times. The chain is built from TRBV9 and TRBJ2-7, with unresolved D. CDR1 and CDR2 from the germline V gene are SGDLS and YYNGEE. This CDR3 has 14 amino acids. Trimming removed 6 bases at V and 2 bases at J, with 15 bases between. The chain's CDR3 is CASTRQSDTYEQYF. Here the CDR3 DNA reads TGTGCCAGCACCCGCCAGTCCGACACCTACGAGCAGTACTTC. Looking up the rest from reference TRBV9 and TRBJ2-7 gives the full variable domain: DSGVTQTPKHLITATGQRVTLRCSPRSGDLSVYWYQQSLDQGLQFLIQYYNGEERAKGNILERFSAQQFPDLHSELNLSSLELGDSALYFCASTRQSDTYEQYFGPGTRLTVT.

This clonotype was counted at least ten times. The chain combines TRBV20-1 with TRBJ1-2, with D possibly being TRBD1 (6 bases). CDR1 and CDR2 from the germline V gene are DFQATT and SNEGSKA (reference sequence). The CDR3 contains 13 residues. CDR3 nucleotides: TGCAGCCCTAAAGGGGGACCTAACTATGGCTACACCTTC. Translating it yields CSPKGGPNYGYTF.

The chain joins TRBV7-3 to TRBJ2-6; D is possibly TRBD1 or TRBD2 (5 bases each). Germline loops: CDR1 SGHTA, CDR2 FQGTGA. This CDR3 is built from 15 residues. V lost 5 bases and J lost 4, with 12 bases in between. The CDR3, as DNA: TGTGCCAGCAGCCCAGGGACGGTCGGGGCCAACGTCCTGACTTTC. Its protein product is CASSPGTVGANVLTF.

CDR3 amino acids: CASSPPESYEQYV. Written as DNA, the CDR3 is TGTGCCAGCAGCCCTCCGGAGTCCTACGAGCAGTACGTC. The chain employs TRBV7-9 and TRBJ2-7, with D unclear. Trimming took off 5 bases at V and 1 base at J, with 9 bases between the two ends. CDR3 length: 13 residues. Germline V gene sequence: CDR1 SEHNR, CDR2 FQNEAQ (reference sequence).

This clonotype was found many times. This chain uses TRBV20-1 with TRBJ2-2, with 8 bases identical to TRBD2. Germline V gene lookup returns CDR1 DFQATT and CDR2 SNEGSKA (reference sequence). The ends lost 4 bases at V and 4 bases at J; junction bases unmatched: 5. This CDR3 is built from 14 residues. The CDR3 region is CSAKSRGGTGELFF. CDR3 DNA sequence: TGCAGTGCTAAGTCCCGGGGGGGCACCGGGGAGCTGTTTTTT.

This clonotype was observed a handful of times. The J gene is TRBJ2-7, the V gene TRBV29-1; no firm D call. Trimming stripped 5 bases from V and 2 bases from J, with 10 bases between. CDR3 size: 12 residues. Looked up from germline, CDR1 is SQVTM and CDR2 is ANQGSEA. Here the CDR3 reads CSVSFTAYEQYF. In nucleotides, the CDR3 is TGCAGCGTTTCCTTCACGGCCTACGAGCAGTACTTC.